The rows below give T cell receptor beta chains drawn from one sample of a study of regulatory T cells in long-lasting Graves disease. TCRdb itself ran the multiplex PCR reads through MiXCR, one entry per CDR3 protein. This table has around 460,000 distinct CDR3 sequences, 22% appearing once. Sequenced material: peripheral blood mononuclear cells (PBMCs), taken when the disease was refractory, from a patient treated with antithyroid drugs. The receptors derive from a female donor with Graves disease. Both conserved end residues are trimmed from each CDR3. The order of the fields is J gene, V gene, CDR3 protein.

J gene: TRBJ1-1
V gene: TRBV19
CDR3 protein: ASTTGGGGTEAF

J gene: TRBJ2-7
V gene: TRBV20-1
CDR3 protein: SAQAGTSTYEQY

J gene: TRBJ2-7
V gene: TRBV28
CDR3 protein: ASRQGGPYEQY

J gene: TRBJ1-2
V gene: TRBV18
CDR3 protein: ASSPGQGLYGYT

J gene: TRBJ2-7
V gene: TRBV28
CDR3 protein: ASSLGPSVIYERY

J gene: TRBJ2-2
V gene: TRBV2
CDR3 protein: ASGTGTGGELF

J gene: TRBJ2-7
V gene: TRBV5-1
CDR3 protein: ASSQRQDSYEQY

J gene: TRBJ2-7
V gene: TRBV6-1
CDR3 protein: ASSKSYSEYEQY

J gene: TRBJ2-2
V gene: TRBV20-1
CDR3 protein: SARGLILTGELF

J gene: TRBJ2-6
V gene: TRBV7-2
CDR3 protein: ASSDPGQIFSGANVLT

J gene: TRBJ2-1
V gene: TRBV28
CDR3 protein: ASMVTSYSVQF

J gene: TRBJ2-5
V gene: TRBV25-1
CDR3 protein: ASSSLAGVEETQY

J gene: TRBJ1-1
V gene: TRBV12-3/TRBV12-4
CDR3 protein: ASSLSSGSYEQYFGPGTEAF

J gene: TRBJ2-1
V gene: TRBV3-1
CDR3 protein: ASSQGHRGVDEQF

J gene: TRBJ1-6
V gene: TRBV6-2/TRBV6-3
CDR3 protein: ASSFDSYKGGGNSPLH

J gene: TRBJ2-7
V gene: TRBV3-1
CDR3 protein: ASSSEGLQY

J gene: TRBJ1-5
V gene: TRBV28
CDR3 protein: ASSLVRAGQPQH

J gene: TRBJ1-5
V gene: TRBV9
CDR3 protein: ASSPLAGGRQPQH

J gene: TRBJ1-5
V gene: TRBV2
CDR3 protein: ASSPDGHNQPQH

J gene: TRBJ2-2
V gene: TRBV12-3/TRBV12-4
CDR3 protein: ASSRAGGGRELF

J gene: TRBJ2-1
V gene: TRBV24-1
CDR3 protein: ATSDPRTGSVYEQF

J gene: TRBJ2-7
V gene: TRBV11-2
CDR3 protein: ASSWQGPYEQY

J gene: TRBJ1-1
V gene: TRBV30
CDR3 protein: AWSNQGNTEAF

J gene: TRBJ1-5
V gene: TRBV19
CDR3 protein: ASSAAGGSQPQH

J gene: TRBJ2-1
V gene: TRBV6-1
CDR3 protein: ATIPGTGLFREQF

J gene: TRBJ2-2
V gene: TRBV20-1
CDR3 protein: SARGSVDTGELF

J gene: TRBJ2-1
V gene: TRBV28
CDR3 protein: ASSFWTGRGDEQF

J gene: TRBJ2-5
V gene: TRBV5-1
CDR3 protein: ASRGDALGGYQETQY

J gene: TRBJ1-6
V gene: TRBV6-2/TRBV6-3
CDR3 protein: ASSYPAPGTLH

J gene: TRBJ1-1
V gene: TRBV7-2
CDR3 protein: ASSPDRANEAF

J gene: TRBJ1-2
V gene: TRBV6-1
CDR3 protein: ASTAGRGLYGYT

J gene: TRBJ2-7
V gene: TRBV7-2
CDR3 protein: ASSPTRVEQY

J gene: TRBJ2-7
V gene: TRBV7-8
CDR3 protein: ASRGWSRPNEQY

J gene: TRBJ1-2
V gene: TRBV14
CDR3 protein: ASSRGARRRVEYGYT

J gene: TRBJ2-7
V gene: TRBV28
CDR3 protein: ASSPTRTDRSYEQY

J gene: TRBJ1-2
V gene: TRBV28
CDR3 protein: ASTFDARGQGEGYT

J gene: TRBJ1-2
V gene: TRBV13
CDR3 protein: ASSFQISGGSDGYT

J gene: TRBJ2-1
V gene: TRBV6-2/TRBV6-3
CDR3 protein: ASRPSGSGGNEQF

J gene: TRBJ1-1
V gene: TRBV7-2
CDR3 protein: ASSPMTVNTEAF

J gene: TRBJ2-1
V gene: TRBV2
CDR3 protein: ASNSGRSYNEQF

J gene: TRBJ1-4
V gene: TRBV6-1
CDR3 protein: ASSHRRQGTSEKLF

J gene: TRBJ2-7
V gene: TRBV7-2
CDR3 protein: ASSLLGGRSHEQY

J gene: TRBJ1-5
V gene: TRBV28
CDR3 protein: ASRKVFNQPQH

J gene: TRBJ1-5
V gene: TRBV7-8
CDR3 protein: ASSLVQYQPQH

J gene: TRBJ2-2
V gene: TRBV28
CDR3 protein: ASSSRVQIRTGELF

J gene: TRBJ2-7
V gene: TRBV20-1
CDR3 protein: SAPGGASLSYEQY

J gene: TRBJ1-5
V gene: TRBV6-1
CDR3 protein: ASSPGGGSAQH

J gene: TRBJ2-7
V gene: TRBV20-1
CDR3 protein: SARALGGVMNEQY